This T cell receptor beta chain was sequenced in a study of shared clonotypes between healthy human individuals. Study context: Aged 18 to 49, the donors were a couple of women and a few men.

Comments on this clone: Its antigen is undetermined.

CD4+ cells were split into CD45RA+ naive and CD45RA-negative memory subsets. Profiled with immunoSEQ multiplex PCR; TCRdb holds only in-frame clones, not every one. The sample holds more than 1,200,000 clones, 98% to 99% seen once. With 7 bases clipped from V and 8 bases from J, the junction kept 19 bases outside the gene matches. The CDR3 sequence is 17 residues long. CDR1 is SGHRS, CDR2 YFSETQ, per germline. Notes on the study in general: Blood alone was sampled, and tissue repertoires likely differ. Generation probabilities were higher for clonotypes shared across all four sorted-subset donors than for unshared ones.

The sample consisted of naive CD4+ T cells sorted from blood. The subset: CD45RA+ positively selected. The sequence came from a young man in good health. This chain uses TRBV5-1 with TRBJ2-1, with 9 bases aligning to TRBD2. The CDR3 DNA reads TGCGCCAGCTCCCCTCCTCTGCTAGCGGGACTGGAAGATGAGCAGTTCTTC. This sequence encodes CASSPPLLAGLEDEQFF.